The 4 T cell receptor beta chains below were found in one sample sequenced in a study of blood T cell repertoires in COVID-19. Here immunoSEQ multiplex PCR was the method, and the copy in TCRdb shows in-frame clones only, minus some. The sample lists about 67,000 clones, more than 75% seen once, with under 6.5% in the top ten. The sequencing input was peripheral blood. The receptors were sampled from a man aged 45-60 years with active COVID-19.

The gene calls are TRBV27 and TRBJ1-5; the D is unclear. The germline CDR1 and CDR2 sequences are MNHEY and SMNVEV (reference sequence). The CDR3 is made up of 11 amino acids. V lost 10 bases and J lost 2, with 6 bases in between. CDR3 residues: CATPGNQPQHF. The CDR3 nucleotides read TGTGCCACCCCAGGCAATCAGCCCCAGCATTTT.

Regarding this clone: Other DNA sequences within the sample encode an identical CDR3. This chain joins TRBV9 and TRBJ1-2; 7 bases align to TRBD1. The CDR3 runs 15 residues. The germline CDR1 and CDR2 sequences are SGDLS and YYNGEE. The ends lost 2 bases at V and 1 base at J; junction bases unmatched: 5. CDR3 residues: CASSVEPGGNYGYTF. The CDR3, as DNA: TGTGCCAGCAGCGTTGAGCCAGGGGGTAACTATGGCTACACCTTC.

J is TRBJ1-1 and V is TRBV5-1; TRBD1 matches 8 bases. The CDR3 consists of 17 residues. J was trimmed by 1 base and V by 3 bases; bases with no gene match: 11. Germline V gene data show CDR1 as SGHRS and CDR2 as YFSETQ. CDR3 sequence (DNA): TGCGCCAGCAGCTCTACTAATATCGACAGGGGGAACACTGAAGCTTTCTTT. Its translation is CASSSTNIDRGNTEAFF. Full variable domain (outside the CDR3, taken from reference TRBV5-1 and TRBJ1-1): KAGVTQTPRYLIKTRGQQVTLSCSPISGHRSVSWYQQTPGQGLQFLFEYFSETQRNKGNFPGRFSGRQFSNSRSEMNVSTLELGDSALYLCASSSTNIDRGNTEAFFGQGTRLTVV.

Only a few counts were recorded for this clone. The V gene is TRBV18, the J gene TRBJ1-6, with 7 bases identical to TRBD1. Germline V gene lookup returns CDR1 KGHSH and CDR2 LQKENI. After removal of 3 bases from V and 10 bases from J, the junction contained 9 bases not matched to a gene. The CDR3 covers 15 residues. The CDR3 DNA follows: TGTGCCAGCTCACCCCAACAGGGGCGGGACTCACCCCTCCACTTT. Its protein is CASSPQQGRDSPLHF.